Below are 3 T cell receptor beta chains sequenced from a single sample in a study of metastatic and nonmetastatic thyroid tumors. From the PCR reads, TCRdb re-called clones with MiXCR. The table has 15,000 to 25,000 clones, roughly 25% seen once; the top ten hold roughly 3.3%. No treatment had been given to any patient before thyroid surgery. The sample was blood. Receptor source: a male donor with papillary thyroid cancer or a benign thyroid nodule (not recorded which). Some clones in this sample may be carry-over from other donors' samples.

This clone was found once. This chain uses TRBV5-1 with TRBJ2-7, with 9 bases aligning to TRBD1. The CDR3 has 13 residues. Per germline, CDR1 SGHRS and CDR2 YFSETQ. V was clipped by 3 bases and J by 6 bases; unmatched bases: 4. CDR3 residues: CASSSGTGPEQYF. CDR3 in DNA: TGCGCCAGCAGCTCCGGGACAGGGCCCGAGCAGTACTTC.

The chain has TRBV5-1 and TRBJ2-7; 7 positions match TRBD2. CDR1 and CDR2 (germline): SGHRS, YFSETQ. V was pared by 4 bases and J by 6 bases, with 10 bases of the junction left unmatched. The CDR3 runs to 14 residues. The CDR3 loop is CASSPGTTEGEQYF. CDR3 nucleotides: TGCGCCAGCAGCCCCGGGACTACCGAGGGCGAGCAGTACTTC.

This clone was observed at least ten times. The genes are TRBV7-6 and TRBJ2-2; 8 bases align to TRBD1. The ends lost 0 bases at V and 3 bases at J; junction bases unmatched: 9. From germline, CDR1 is SGHVS and CDR2 FNYEAQ. This CDR3 spans 18 amino acids. The CDR3 is CASSLALPGGSDTGELFF. The DNA for the CDR3 is TGTGCCAGCAGCTTAGCGTTGCCAGGGGGCTCCGACACCGGGGAGCTGTTTTTT.